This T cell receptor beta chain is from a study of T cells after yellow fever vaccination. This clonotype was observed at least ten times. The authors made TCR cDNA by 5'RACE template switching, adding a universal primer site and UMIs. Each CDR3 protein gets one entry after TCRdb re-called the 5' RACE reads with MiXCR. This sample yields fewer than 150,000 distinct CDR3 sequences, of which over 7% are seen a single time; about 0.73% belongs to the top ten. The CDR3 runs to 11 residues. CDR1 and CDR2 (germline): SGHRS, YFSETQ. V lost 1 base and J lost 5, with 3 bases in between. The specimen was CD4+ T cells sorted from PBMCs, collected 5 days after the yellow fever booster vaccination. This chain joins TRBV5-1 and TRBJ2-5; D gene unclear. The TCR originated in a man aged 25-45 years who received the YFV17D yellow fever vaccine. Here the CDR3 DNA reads TGCGCCAGCAGCTTGTCTGAGACCCAGTACTTC. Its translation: CASSLSETQYF.